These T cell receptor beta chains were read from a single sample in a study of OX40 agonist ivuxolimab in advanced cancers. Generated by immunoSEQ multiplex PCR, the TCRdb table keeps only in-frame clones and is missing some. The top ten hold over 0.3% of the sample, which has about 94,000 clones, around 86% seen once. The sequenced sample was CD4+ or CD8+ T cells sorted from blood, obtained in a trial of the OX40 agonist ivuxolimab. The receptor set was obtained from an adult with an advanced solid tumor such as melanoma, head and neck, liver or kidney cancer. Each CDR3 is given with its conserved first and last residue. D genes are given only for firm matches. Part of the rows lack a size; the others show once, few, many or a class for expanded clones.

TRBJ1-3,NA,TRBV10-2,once,CASSEGQLSSGNTIYF,TGCGCCAGCAGTGAGGGACAGCTAAGCTCTGGAAACACCATATATTTT
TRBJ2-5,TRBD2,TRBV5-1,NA,CASTSGLAVAQETQYF,TGCGCCAGCACATCGGGACTAGCAGTTGCTCAAGAGACCCAGTACTTC
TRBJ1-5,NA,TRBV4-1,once,CASSQESGRAYSSNQPQHF,TGCGCCAGCAGCCAAGAATCGGGCCGAGCTTATAGTAGCAATCAGCCCCAGCATTTT
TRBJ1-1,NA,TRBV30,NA,CAWSPTYREMNTEAFF,TGTGCCTGGAGCCCTACATACAGGGAAATGAACACTGAAGCTTTCTTT
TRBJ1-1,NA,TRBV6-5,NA,CASSYERLSTEAFF,TGTGCCAGCAGTTACGAAAGGCTGAGCACTGAAGCTTTCTTT
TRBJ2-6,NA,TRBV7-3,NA,CASSPGSGANVLTF,TGTGCCAGCAGCCCAGGCTCTGGGGCCAACGTCCTGACTTTC
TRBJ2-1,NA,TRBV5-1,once,CASSLDGSEQFF,TGCGCCAGCAGCTTGGACGGGTCTGAGCAGTTCTTC
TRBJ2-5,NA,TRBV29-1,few,CSPRVRETQYF,TGCAGCCCAAGGGTTCGGGAGACCCAGTACTTC
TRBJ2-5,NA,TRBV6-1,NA,CASGPGSPLWTQYF,TGTGCCAGCGGCCCTGGGTCGCCCCTCTGGACCCAGTACTTC
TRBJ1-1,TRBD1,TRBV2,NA,CARDRGMNTEAFF,TGTGCCAGAGACAGGGGCATGAACACTGAAGCTTTCTTT
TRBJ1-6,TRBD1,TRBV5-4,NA,CASSAMGQGNSPLHF,TGTGCCAGCAGTGCGATGGGACAGGGAAATTCACCCCTCCACTTT
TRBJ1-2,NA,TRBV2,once,CASGEVGGSREGYTF,TGTGCCAGCGGGGAGGTCGGAGGGAGCAGGGAAGGCTACACCTTC
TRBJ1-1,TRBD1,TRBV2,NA,CASSLTGMNTEAFF,TGTGCCAGCAGTCTGACAGGGATGAACACTGAAGCTTTCTTT
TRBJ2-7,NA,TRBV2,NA,CASSGSGQRTYEQYF,TGTGCCAGCAGTGGGTCTGGACAAAGAACCTACGAGCAGTACTTC
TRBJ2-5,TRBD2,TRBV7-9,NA,CASSLPGLAGGWTQYF,TGTGCCAGCAGCTTACCGGGACTAGCGGGGGGGTGGACCCAGTACTTC
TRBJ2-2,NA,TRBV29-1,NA,CSVEHPTVSGELFF,TGCAGCGTTGAACACCCCACCGTCTCCGGGGAGCTGTTTTTT
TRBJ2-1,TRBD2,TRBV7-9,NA,CASRPSGDNNEQFF,TGTGCCAGCAGACCTAGCGGGGACAACAATGAGCAGTTCTTC
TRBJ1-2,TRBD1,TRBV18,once,CASSPAGTGGMGGYTF,TGTGCCAGCTCACCCGCCGGGACAGGGGGTATGGGAGGCTACACCTTC
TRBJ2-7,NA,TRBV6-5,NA,CASIVPGTYEQYF,TGTGCCAGCATCGTACCAGGAACCTACGAGCAGTACTTC
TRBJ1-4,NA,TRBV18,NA,CASSQGANEKLFF,TGTGCCAGCTCACAGGGCGCTAATGAAAAACTGTTTTTT
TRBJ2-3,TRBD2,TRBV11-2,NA,CASSLALAGGDTQYF,TGTGCCAGCAGCTTAGCACTAGCGGGGGGGGATACGCAGTATTTT
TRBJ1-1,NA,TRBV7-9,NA,CASGAPNEAFF,TGTGCCAGTGGGGCGCCGAATGAAGCTTTCTTT
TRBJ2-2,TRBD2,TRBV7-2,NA,CASSLASGGARNTGELFF,TGTGCCAGCAGCTTAGCCAGCGGGGGGGCCCGAAACACCGGGGAGCTGTTTTTT
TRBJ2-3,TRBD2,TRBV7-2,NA,CASSYSGGTSSDTQYF,TGTGCCAGCAGCTATAGCGGGGGGACTTCCTCGGATACGCAGTATTTT
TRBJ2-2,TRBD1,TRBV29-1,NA,CSARTGGTGELFF,TGCAGCGCCAGGACAGGGGGAACCGGGGAGCTGTTTTTT
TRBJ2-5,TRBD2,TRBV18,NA,CASSPPVTSVGETQYF,TGTGCCAGCTCACCACCGGTGACTAGCGTGGGGGAGACCCAGTACTTC
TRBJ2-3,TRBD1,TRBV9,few,CASSPGDRDDTDTQYF,TGTGCCAGCAGCCCCGGGGACAGGGACGACACAGATACGCAGTATTTT
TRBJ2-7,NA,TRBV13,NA,CASSLRARNYEQYF,TGTGCCAGCAGCCTTCGGGCGCGAAACTACGAGCAGTACTTC
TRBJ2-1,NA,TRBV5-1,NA,CASSLSPGADNEQFF,TGCGCCAGCAGCTTGAGTCCGGGGGCGGACAATGAGCAGTTCTTC
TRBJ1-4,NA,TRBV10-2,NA,CASSVRSVGEKLFF,TGCGCCAGCAGTGTAAGATCTGTCGGGGAAAAACTGTTTTTT
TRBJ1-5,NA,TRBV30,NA,CAWSGGLRNQPQHF,TGTGCCTGGAGCGGGGGGCTTAGGAATCAGCCCCAGCATTTT
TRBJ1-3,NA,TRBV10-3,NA,CAISVNGNTIYF,TGTGCCATCAGTGTTAACGGAAACACCATATATTTT
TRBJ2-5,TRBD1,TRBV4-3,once,CASSQDSTGGETQYF,TGCGCCAGCAGCCAAGATTCCACAGGGGGAGAGACCCAGTACTTC
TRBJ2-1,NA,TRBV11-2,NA,CASSLRPNRDEQFF,TGTGCCAGCAGCTTACGACCAAACCGGGATGAGCAGTTCTTC
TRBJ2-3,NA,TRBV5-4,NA,CASSFGGLADTQYF,TGTGCCAGCAGCTTTGGCGGTTTGGCAGATACGCAGTATTTT
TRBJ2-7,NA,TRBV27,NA,CASSSPIRALYEQYF,TGTGCCAGCAGTTCCCCGATTCGGGCCTTATACGAGCAGTACTTC
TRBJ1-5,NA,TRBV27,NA,CASSPQAPVSNQPQHF,TGTGCCAGCAGTCCTCAGGCCCCCGTAAGCAATCAGCCCCAGCATTTT
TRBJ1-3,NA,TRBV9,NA,CASSVGSTGNTIYF,TGTGCCAGCAGCGTGGGGTCGACTGGAAACACCATATATTTT
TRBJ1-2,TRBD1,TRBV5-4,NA,CASTTDRAGGYTF,TGTGCCAGCACCACCGACAGGGCGGGTGGCTACACCTTC